Following are 23 T cell receptor beta chains from one sample sequenced in a study of blood T cell repertoires in COVID-19. The data were produced by immunoSEQ multiplex PCR, yet TCRdb's version contains in-frame clones alone and is incomplete. Of some 200,000 clones in the sample, 80% to 90% were seen once. Sequences were obtained from peripheral blood. These receptors were obtained from a woman between 50 and 59 years old with acute or convalescent COVID-19.

CDR3 in DNA: TGTGCCAGCAGCAGCGAGGGGGTTGCCTACAATGAGCAGTTCTTC. Protein: CASSSEGVAYNEQFF. The chain uses TRBV21-1 and TRBJ2-1; the table calls TRBD1, which could not be checked here. TRBV21-1 is flagged as a pseudogene. The CDR3 totals 15 residues.

V usage is TRBV27 and J usage is TRBJ2-5; 7 nucleotides line up with TRBD1. The CDR3 is 12 amino acids. CDR1 and CDR2 (germline): MNHEY, SMNVEV (reference sequence). After removal of 6 bases from V and 4 bases from J, the junction contained 2 bases not matched to a gene. The CDR3 spells CASSSGGETQYF. CDR3 nucleotides: TGTGCCAGCAGCTCAGGGGGAGAGACCCAGTACTTC.

The genes are TRBV11-2 and TRBJ1-5; D is unclear. The V gene lost 5 bases and the J gene lost 2 bases, with 7 bases spanning the gap. The CDR3 is made up of 13 amino acids. Per germline, CDR1 SGHAT and CDR2 FQNNGV. DNA of the CDR3: TGTGCCAGCAGCGCTACAGGCAATCAGCCCCAGCATTTT. Residues: CASSATGNQPQHF.

The rearrangement links TRBV6-2 or TRBV6-3 to TRBJ2-5, with TRBD1 as a possible D gene (6 bases). V gave up 2 bases and J gave up 5 bases, with 15 bases separating them. Germline V gene lookup returns CDR1 MNHEY and CDR2 SVGEGT. The CDR3 runs 15 residues. CDR3 DNA sequence: TGTGCCAGCAGTTACCAATACAGGGCTGGGGAGACCCAGTACTTC. Residues: CASSYQYRAGETQYF.

The chain is built from TRBV18 and TRBJ1-2; TRBD1 aligns across 9 bases. Germline CDR1 reads KGHSH; CDR2 reads LQKENI. The CDR3 totals 14 residues. The V and J ends lost 3 bases and 8 bases, in that order; junction bases with no gene match: 7. The CDR3 protein is CASSPSRDRAGYTF. The CDR3 coding sequence is TGTGCCAGCTCACCGTCCCGGGACAGGGCCGGCTACACCTTC.

The J gene is TRBJ1-2, the V gene TRBV10-3; maybe TRBD1 (6 bases). Trimming pared 10 bases from V and 0 bases from J, leaving 15 bases between. Looked up from germline, CDR1 is ENHRY and CDR2 is SYGVKD. This CDR3 has 14 residues. The CDR3 coding sequence is TGTGCCACCCAGGGACAACGGGCTAACTATGGCTACACCTTC. It is translated as CATQGQRANYGYTF.

In its sample, this clone was seen many times. The gene calls are TRBV5-1 and TRBJ2-1; 7 nucleotides agree with TRBD1. This CDR3 contains 15 residues. In germline, CDR1 is SGHRS, CDR2 YFSETQ. V trimming: 4 bases; J trimming: 2 bases; junction bases outside the gene matches: 6. DNA of the CDR3: TGCGCCAGCAGCGACAGGGTAGGCCCCTACAATGAGCAGTTCTTC. It yields the protein CASSDRVGPYNEQFF.

The rearrangement uses TRBV5-4 and TRBJ2-1; 10 nucleotides line up with TRBD2. The ends lost 4 bases at V and 7 bases at J; junction bases unmatched: 11. Germline-derived CDR1 and CDR2 are SGHNT and YYREEE (reference sequence). The CDR3 covers 16 residues. The CDR3 here is CASSPDSGGASNEQFF. The DNA of the CDR3 is TGTGCCAGCAGCCCAGACAGCGGGGGGGCAAGTAATGAGCAGTTCTTC.

V usage is TRBV6-1 and J usage is TRBJ2-1; 12 nucleotides line up with TRBD2. From germline, CDR1 is MNHNS and CDR2 SASEGT. This CDR3 comprises 17 residues. With V trimmed by 3 bases and J by 7 bases, 10 bases remained unmatched. CDR3 in amino acids: CASSERLAGDYRNEQFF. Written as DNA, the CDR3 is TGTGCCAGCAGTGAGAGACTAGCGGGGGACTACAGGAATGAGCAGTTCTTC.

The chain links TRBV3-1 (or the pseudogene TRBV3-2) to TRBJ2-1, with 8 nucleotides matching TRBD2. The germline gives CDR1 LGHDT, CDR2 YNNKEL (reference sequence). CDR3 length: 12 residues. The junction had 3 bases not matched to a gene; V was cut back by 4 bases and J by 10 bases. The CDR3 region has the DNA TGTGCCAGCAGCCTACTAGCGGCGGAGCAGTTCTTC. Translation gives CASSLLAAEQFF.

This chain joins TRBV29-1 and TRBJ1-3; the D gene is possibly TRBD1 (5 bases). V dropped 0 bases and J dropped 0 bases, with 12 bases sitting between them. The germline CDR1 and CDR2 sequences are SQVTM and ANQGSEA. The CDR3 is 16 amino acids. The CDR3 nucleotides are TGCAGCGTTGAAGACCGGAGGGGTTCCTCTGGAAACACCATATATTTT. Translating gives CSVEDRRGSSGNTIYF.

This chain connects TRBV18 to TRBJ1-2; 7 bases fit TRBD1. Germline CDR1 is KGHSH and CDR2 is LQKENI. The CDR3 extends over 16 amino acids. The trim removed 2 bases at V and 4 bases at J, leaving 10 bases unmatched. CDR3 DNA: TGTGCCAGCTCACCATTATCGGGACAGCAGGTCTATGGCTACACCTTC. Its protein product is CASSPLSGQQVYGYTF. The whole variable domain, remainder taken from reference TRBV18 and TRBJ1-2, is NAGVMQNPRHLVRRRGQEARLRCSPMKGHSHVYWYRQLPEEGLKFMVYLQKENIIDESGMPKERFSAEFPKEGPSILRIQQVVRGDSAAYFCASSPLSGQQVYGYTFGSGTRLTVV.

This chain links TRBV7-3 with TRBJ1-1; 8 positions agree with TRBD1. V lost 5 bases, J lost 0 bases, and 2 bases stayed unmatched. Germline V gene lookup returns CDR1 SGHTA and CDR2 FQGTGA. There are 14 residues in the CDR3. CDR3 sequence reads: CASSPGQVNTEAFF. For the CDR3, the DNA is TGTGCCAGCAGCCCGGGACAGGTGAACACTGAAGCTTTCTTT.

This chain joins TRBV10-3 and TRBJ2-1; tentatively, D is TRBD2 (5 bases). Germline V gene data show CDR1 as ENHRY and CDR2 as SYGVKD. Between the trimmed V and J ends, which lost 0 bases and 7 bases, there was a span of 13 bases. The CDR3 length is 15 residues. The CDR3 protein is CAISESRGFENEQFF. For the CDR3, the DNA is TGTGCCATCAGTGAGTCGCGAGGGTTCGAGAATGAGCAGTTCTTC.

This clone showed up just once. V gene TRBV24-1 combines with J gene TRBJ1-2, with D uncertain. The germline V gene encodes CDR1 KGHDR and CDR2 SFDVKD. V lost 7 bases to trimming and J lost 7 bases, with 9 bases between them. This CDR3 is 11 amino acids long. CDR3 nucleotides: TGTGCCACCAGCGGCCCAGGTGGCTACACCTTC. This codes for CATSGPGGYTF.

The V call is TRBV12-3 or TRBV12-4, the J call TRBJ1-2, with D perhaps matching TRBD1 (5 bases). Trimming shortened V by 2 bases and J by 8 bases, and 12 bases separated the two germline ends. The CDR3 is 13 amino acids. The CDR3 nucleotides read TGTGCCAGCAGTTTAATCGGGGGAGGAGGCTACACCTTC. This sequence encodes CASSLIGGGGYTF.

The chain couples TRBV5-5 to TRBJ1-6; TRBD1 matches at 10 bases. Trimming at V came to 4 bases and at J to 9 bases, leaving 4 bases not matched to a gene. There are 14 residues in the CDR3. CDR1 is SGHKS, CDR2 YYEKEE, per germline (reference sequence). The CDR3 DNA follows: TGTGCCAGCAGCCCCGGGACAGGGGCTTCACCCCTCCACTTT. It specifies CASSPGTGASPLHF.

Remarks on this clone: A read error may produce the germline difference seen at one junction end. The CDR3 protein is CAISDSTGLSYEQHF. CDR3 DNA sequence: TGTGCCATCAGTGACTCGACAGGCCTTTCCTACGAGCAGCACTTC. This chain uses TRBV10-3 with TRBJ2-7, with a weak D call TRBD1 (6 bases). The CDR3 length is 15 residues. CDR1 and CDR2 from the germline V gene are ENHRY and SYGVKD.

The genes are TRBV5-1 and TRBJ2-5, with 8 nucleotides matching TRBD2. Germline V gives CDR1 SGHRS, CDR2 YFSETQ. V lost 4 bases, J lost 8 bases, and 10 bases stayed unmatched. The CDR3 covers 14 residues. This CDR3 reads CASSRTSPATTQYF. In DNA form, the CDR3 reads TGCGCCAGCAGCCGGACTAGCCCGGCCACAACCCAGTACTTC.

The chain links TRBV2 to TRBJ1-6, with a possible D match to TRBD1 (5 bases). This CDR3 contains 14 residues. With 5 bases removed from V and 5 bases from J, the gap between germline ends came to 10 bases. Germline V gene lookup returns CDR1 SNHLY and CDR2 FYNNEI. The CDR3 here is CASSRQHHNSPLHF. CDR3 in DNA: TGTGCCAGCAGTCGACAGCATCATAATTCACCCCTCCACTTT. Full variable domain (missing parts from reference TRBV2 and TRBJ1-6): EPEVTQTPSHQVTQMGQEVILRCVPISNHLYFYWYRQILGQKVEFLVSFYNNEISEKSEIFDDQFSVERPDGSNFTLKIRSTKLEDSAMYFCASSRQHHNSPLHFGNGTRLTVT.

The rearrangement joins TRBV20-1 to TRBJ1-4; D is unclear. CDR3 length: 14 amino acids. CDR1 and CDR2 from the germline V gene are DFQATT and SNEGSKA (reference sequence). Trimming stripped 3 bases from V and 7 bases from J, with 15 bases between. CDR3 coding DNA: TGCAGTGCTAGTAGGCAGGCCCCAGGTGAAAAACTGTTTTTT. Residues: CSASRQAPGEKLFF.

The chain uses TRBV3-1 (or the pseudogene TRBV3-2) and TRBJ2-5; tentatively, D is TRBD1 (6 bases). Trimming pared 4 bases from V and 1 base from J, leaving 10 bases between. Per the germline V gene, CDR1 is LGHDT and CDR2 is YNNKEL (reference sequence). This CDR3 comprises 14 residues. The CDR3, as DNA: TGTGCCAGCAGCCCCCTGACAGGCCAAGAGACCCAGTACTTC. It translates to CASSPLTGQETQYF.

The rearrangement links TRBV7-9 to TRBJ2-3; maybe TRBD2 (6 bases). From germline, CDR1 is SEHNR and CDR2 FQNEAQ (reference sequence). This CDR3 comprises 15 residues. V was pared by 5 bases and J by 0 bases, with 12 bases between. CDR3 region: CASSVLATSTDTQYF. DNA for the CDR3: TGTGCCAGCAGCGTACTAGCAACTAGCACAGATACGCAGTATTTT.